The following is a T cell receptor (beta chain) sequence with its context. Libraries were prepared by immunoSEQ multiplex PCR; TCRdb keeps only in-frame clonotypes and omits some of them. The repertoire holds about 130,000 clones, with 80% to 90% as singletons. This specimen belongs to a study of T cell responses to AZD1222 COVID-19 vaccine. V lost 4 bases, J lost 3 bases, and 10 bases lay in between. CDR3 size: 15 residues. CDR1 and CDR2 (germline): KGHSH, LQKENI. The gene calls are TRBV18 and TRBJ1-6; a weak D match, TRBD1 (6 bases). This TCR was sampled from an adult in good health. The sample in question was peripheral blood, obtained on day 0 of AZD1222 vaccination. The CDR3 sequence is CASSLQGIYNSPLHF. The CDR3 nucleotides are TGTGCCAGCTCACTACAGGGAATCTATAATTCACCCCTCCACTTT. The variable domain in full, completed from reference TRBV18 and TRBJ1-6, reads NAGVMQNPRHLVRRRGQEARLRCSPMKGHSHVYWYRQLPEEGLKFMVYLQKENIIDESGMPKERFSAEFPKEGPSILRIQQVVRGDSAAYFCASSLQGIYNSPLHFGNGTRLTVT.